This T cell receptor (beta chain) was profiled in a study of T-cell reconstitution after alpha-beta-depleted transplantation in children (dated by TCRdb to 2016 to 2018). About the study as a whole: Using TCR repertoire profiling, the study quantitatively followed how T-cell immune reconstitution unfolded in children after TCRalphabeta/CD19-depleted allogeneic hematopoietic cell transplantation.

This clonotype has only a few counts. Its antigen remains undetermined. Base qualities were left out, and no much larger clone turns up one base away. Trimming removed 6 bases from V and 4 bases from J; the gene matches leave 14 bases unexplained. CDR1 and CDR2 are drawn from the germline V gene (reference sequence): MNHEY, SMNVEV. From cysteine to phenylalanine, the CDR3 is 16 amino acids long. This entry keeps only the CDR3 DNA: 48 bases, framed from base 1. Receptor amplification or capture employed PCR. The instrument was an Illumina HiSeq 2500. To normalize quantification of the TCRbeta repertoire, the TCR libraries were built with molecular barcoding that relied on unique molecular identifiers. TCRdb handled the public reads itself, with Q25 trimming in fastp and clone calling in MiXCR, and kept productive beta chains. Identical CDR3 proteins give one entry, which carries the most common genes and DNA. The table for this sample lists around 600,000 distinct CDR3 sequences; roughly a tenth of them were counted only once. The ten biggest clones cover roughly 3.9% of the sample.

Recombination connected TRBV27 to TRBJ2-7; the central 8 bases match TRBD1. Sample: PBMCs from the stem cell graft donor, taken from the stem cell graft. The source of this sequence is a human donor who donated a stem cell graft to a child with acute myeloid leukemia. Read as DNA, the sequence is TGTGCCAGCAGAGAGACAGGGGTCGGTGGAAATTACGAGCAGTACTTC. Its protein is CASRETGVGGNYEQYF.